These 21 T cell receptor beta chains share one sample of origin, sequenced in a study of cytomegalovirus exposure and HLA in healthy donors. PCR employed 60 Vbeta and 13 Jbeta primers. Libraries were prepared by immunoSEQ multiplex PCR; TCRdb keeps only in-frame clonotypes and omits some of them. The sample yields 35,000 to 45,000 clones, around 81% seen once. The specimen was PBMCs. The receptors shown here come from a woman in her thirties or forties in good health and CMV-seronegative.

This chain connects TRBV29-1 to TRBJ1-5; possibly TRBD1 for D (5 bases). CDR1 is SQVTM and CDR2 is ANQGSEA in the germline V gene. V was cut by 6 bases and J by 5 bases, with 14 bases left in between. This CDR3 spans 13 amino acids. The CDR3 nucleotides read TGCAGCGTCTCAAAGGGAGGGGATCAGCCCCAGCATTTT. Residues: CSVSKGGDQPQHF. Filled out from reference TRBV29-1 and TRBJ1-5, the complete variable domain reads SAVISQKPSRDICQRGTSLTIQCQVDSQVTMMFWYRQQPGQSLTLIATANQGSEATYESGFVIDKFPISRPNLTFSTLTVSNMSPEDSSIYLCSVSKGGDQPQHFGDGTRLSIL.

The rearrangement uses TRBV7-9 and TRBJ1-2; tentative D call: TRBD1 (5 bases). The CDR3 consists of 12 residues. The germline V gene encodes CDR1 SEHNR and CDR2 FQNEAQ (reference sequence). The V gene lost 2 bases and the J gene lost 9 bases, with 10 bases spanning the gap. In nucleotides, the CDR3 is TGTGCCAGCAGCTTACCTGACAGAAGCTACACCTTC. Its translation: CASSLPDRSYTF.

This clone is a singleton in its sample. The chain couples TRBV7-3 to TRBJ2-1, with 10 bases identical to TRBD2. The trim removed 4 bases at V and 8 bases at J, leaving 8 bases unmatched. CDR1 SGHTA and CDR2 FQGTGA come from the germline V gene. The CDR3 totals 15 residues. The CDR3 protein is CASSSSKGTSDEQFF. In DNA form, the CDR3 reads TGTGCCAGCAGCTCGTCCAAAGGGACTAGCGATGAGCAGTTCTTC.

V usage is TRBV27 and J usage is TRBJ1-2; tentatively, D is TRBD1 (6 bases). Trimming pared 6 bases from V and 4 bases from J, leaving 18 bases between. CDR1 and CDR2 from the germline V gene are MNHEY and SMNVEV (reference sequence). The CDR3 has 15 amino acids. CDR3 protein: CASSTKGTSGYGYTF. CDR3 in DNA: TGTGCCAGCAGCACCAAAGGGACATCAGGCTATGGCTACACCTTC.

This chain links TRBV27 with TRBJ1-6; 8 nucleotides align to TRBD1. The trim removed 4 bases at V and 10 bases at J, leaving 12 bases unmatched. This CDR3 has 16 residues. Germline loops: CDR1 MNHEY, CDR2 SMNVEV (reference sequence). CDR3 sequence: CASSSPDREVGSPLHF. DNA of the CDR3: TGTGCCAGCAGTTCCCCGGACAGGGAAGTGGGATCACCCCTCCACTTT.

The genes are TRBV14 and TRBJ2-2; TRBD1 matches at 12 bases. Germline V gene sequence: CDR1 SGHDN, CDR2 FVKESK. The junction had 11 bases not matched to a gene; V was cut back by 5 bases and J by 7 bases. The CDR3 covers 17 residues. This CDR3 reads CASSWGPGTGGFGELFF. In DNA, the CDR3 is TGTGCCAGCAGCTGGGGTCCCGGGACAGGGGGCTTCGGGGAGCTGTTTTTT.

This chain links TRBV9 with TRBJ1-6, with D unclear. The CDR3 runs 15 residues. Trimming removed 1 base from V and 7 bases from J, with 12 bases in between. CDR1 SGDLS and CDR2 YYNGEE come from the germline V gene. The CDR3 DNA is TGTGCCAGCAGCGTATCCCCGGGTCGAAATTCACCCCTCCACTTT. Encoded protein: CASSVSPGRNSPLHF.

The V gene is TRBV5-1, the J gene TRBJ2-1; 8 bases agree with TRBD1. J lost 5 bases, V lost 4 bases, and 8 bases had no gene match. CDR1 and CDR2 (germline): SGHRS, YFSETQ. CDR3 length: 15 amino acids. CDR3: CASSPTDRENNEQFF. The CDR3 DNA follows: TGCGCCAGCAGCCCAACGGACAGGGAAAACAATGAGCAGTTCTTC. Looking up the rest from reference TRBV5-1 and TRBJ2-1 gives the full variable domain: KAGVTQTPRYLIKTRGQQVTLSCSPISGHRSVSWYQQTPGQGLQFLFEYFSETQRNKGNFPGRFSGRQFSNSRSEMNVSTLELGDSALYLCASSPTDRENNEQFFGPGTRLTVL.

The rearrangement uses TRBV6-4 and TRBJ2-7, with unresolved D. The germline V gene has CDR1 MRHNA and CDR2 SNTAGT. The CDR3 has 13 amino acids. Deletions cut 0 bases from V and 3 bases from J, with 6 bases between. The CDR3 here is CASSDSKDYEQYV. The CDR3 coding sequence is TGTGCCAGCAGTGACTCGAAGGACTACGAGCAGTACGTC.

The rearrangement joins TRBV2 to TRBJ2-1, with TRBD2 matching over 10 bases. The CDR3 contains 14 residues. Trimming took 6 bases from V and 9 from J; bases not matched to a gene: 8. Germline V gene lookup returns CDR1 SNHLY and CDR2 FYNNEI. CDR3 nucleotide sequence: TGTGCCAGCAGACTAGCGGGAACTCCCGGTGAGCAGTTCTTC. It yields the protein CASRLAGTPGEQFF.

The rearrangement links TRBV5-5 to TRBJ1-2; D is unclear. Germline values: CDR1 SGHKS, CDR2 YYEKEE (reference sequence). The CDR3 runs to 15 residues. The V end lost 3 bases, the J end lost 2 bases, and 14 bases lay between the germline ends. CDR3 in amino acids: CASSYLGRENYGYTF. Written as DNA, the CDR3 is TGTGCCAGCAGCTACTTAGGACGGGAGAACTATGGCTACACCTTC. The whole variable domain, remainder taken from reference TRBV5-5 and TRBJ1-2, is DAGVTQSPTHLIKTRGQQVTLRCSPISGHKSVSWYQQVLGQGPQFIFQYYEKEERGRGNFPDRFSARQFPNYSSELNVNALLLGDSALYLCASSYLGRENYGYTFGSGTRLTVV.

V is TRBV27 and J is TRBJ1-1; 7 nucleotides align to TRBD1. Unmatched junction bases numbered 1, after V lost 6 bases and J lost 0 bases. This CDR3 is 13 amino acids long. The germline V gene has CDR1 MNHEY and CDR2 SMNVEV (reference sequence). CDR3 loop: CASRGQMNTEAFF. CDR3 bases: TGTGCCAGCAGGGGACAGATGAACACTGAAGCTTTCTTT.

The chain couples TRBV18 to TRBJ2-1; D remains unclear. The CDR3 length is 15 residues. Germline values: CDR1 KGHSH, CDR2 LQKENI. V lost 2 bases to trimming and J lost 0 bases, with 8 bases between them. CDR3 region: CASSPAGSSYNEQFF. CDR3 coding DNA: TGTGCCAGCTCACCAGCAGGAAGCTCCTACAATGAGCAGTTCTTC.

This clone was recorded only once. Here the CDR3 reads CASSLDGQPQHF. The CDR3 DNA reads TGTGCCAGCAGCTTAGACGGTCAGCCCCAGCATTTT. This chain connects TRBV7-9 to TRBJ1-5; D not resolved. V lost 1 base, J lost 6 bases, and 4 bases lay in between. The CDR3 is made up of 12 amino acids. Germline V CDR1 and CDR2: SEHNR, FQNEAQ (reference sequence).

In this sample, this clone turned up a few times. This rearrangement joins TRBV6-5 to TRBJ2-5; D is unresolved. This CDR3 region has 12 residues. V lost 6 bases to trimming and J lost 5 bases, with 10 bases between them. Germline loops: CDR1 MNHEY, CDR2 SVGAGI. For the CDR3, the DNA is TGTGCCAGCAGCCGGAGCCAGGAGACCCAGTACTTC. Translated: CASSRSQETQYF.

The chain combines TRBV7-8 with TRBJ1-1; 7 nucleotides match TRBD1. The V gene's germline CDR1 is SGHVS and CDR2 FQNEAQ. The CDR3 totals 15 residues. V lost 2 bases, J lost 2 bases, and 5 bases stayed unmatched. CDR3 sequence: CASSLSPGGNTEAFF. The CDR3 bases are TGTGCCAGCAGCTTATCTCCAGGGGGTAACACTGAAGCTTTCTTT.

The gene calls are TRBV2 and TRBJ1-6; D is unresolved. Germline values: CDR1 SNHLY, CDR2 FYNNEI. V shed 3 bases and J shed 10 bases, with 13 bases lying between them. The CDR3 length is 14 residues. The CDR3 DNA sequence: TGTGCCAGCAGTGATGGAGGGTACGACTCACCCCTCCACTTT. It encodes CASSDGGYDSPLHF.

V usage is TRBV9 and J usage is TRBJ1-1; 10 bases are shared with TRBD1. CDR1 SGDLS and CDR2 YYNGEE come from the germline V gene. CDR3 length: 14 residues. The junction had 6 bases not matched to a gene; V was cut back by 4 bases and J by 6 bases. The chain's CDR3 is CASSYGQGDAEAFF. DNA of the CDR3: TGTGCCAGCAGCTACGGACAGGGGGATGCTGAAGCTTTCTTT.

This clone appeared a few times. The V gene is TRBV7-2, the J gene TRBJ1-1, with 7 bases aligning to TRBD1. CDR3 length equals 13 residues. Germline trimming cut 5 bases from V and 5 bases from J; bases unmatched to any gene: 5. Germline V CDR1 and CDR2: SGHTA, FQGNSA. CDR3 nucleotides: TGTGCCAGCAGCCCCGGGACAGTTACTGAAGCTTTCTTT. Its protein product is CASSPGTVTEAFF.

This chain uses TRBV28 with TRBJ1-2; D is perhaps TRBD1 (5 bases). The CDR3 contains 11 residues. From germline, CDR1 is MDHEN and CDR2 SYDVKM. V lost 8 bases to trimming and J lost 5 bases, with 9 bases between them. CDR3 in DNA: TGTGCCAGCCGACAGAGTTATGGCTACACCTTC. Translating it yields CASRQSYGYTF.

In nucleotides, the CDR3 is TGTGCCAGCAGCTACAAATCGAACACTGAAGCTTTCTTT. Amino acid sequence: CASSYKSNTEAFF. V and J are TRBV14 and TRBJ1-1; D is undetermined. The CDR3 length is 13 residues. Germline assignment: CDR1 SGHDN and CDR2 FVKESK. V was pared by 5 bases and J by 1 base, with 8 bases between.